These 21 T cell receptor beta chains were all obtained from the same sample, sequenced in a study of blood T cell repertoires in COVID-19. Measured with immunoSEQ multiplex PCR; TCRdb has only the in-frame clones, and not every one. There are approximately 240,000 clones in the sample; around 82% occur only once, and nearly 5% lies in the top ten. Sequencing used peripheral blood. The receptors stem from a woman aged 80 or over with active or convalescent COVID-19.

The chain joins TRBV28 to TRBJ1-1; D might be TRBD1 (6 bases). CDR1 MDHEN and CDR2 SYDVKM come from the germline V gene. V lost 7 bases to trimming and J lost 4 bases, with 16 bases between them. The CDR3 contains 14 residues. CDR3 DNA: TGTGCCAGCACACGACACAGGGACGCCACTGAAGCTTTCTTT. This encodes CASTRHRDATEAFF.

This rearrangement joins TRBV2 to TRBJ2-1, with 10 bases aligning to TRBD2. Germline V lookup: CDR1 SNHLY, CDR2 FYNNEI. V shed 6 bases and J 4 bases; nucleotides not matched to a gene: 9. This CDR3 has 16 amino acids. The CDR3 protein is CASRLAGSTVYNEQFF. CDR3 coding DNA: TGTGCCAGCAGACTAGCGGGATCCACCGTTTACAATGAGCAGTTCTTC.

The rearrangement joins TRBV2 to TRBJ1-2; 7 positions agree with TRBD1. Per the germline V gene, CDR1 is SNHLY and CDR2 is FYNNEI. The CDR3 has 15 residues. V was pared by 4 bases and J by 1 base, with 6 bases of the junction left unmatched. The CDR3 bases are TGTGCCAGCAGTGGACAGGGAAGGAATAACTATGGCTACACCTTC. It yields the protein CASSGQGRNNYGYTF.

The gene calls are TRBV18 and TRBJ1-1, with TRBD1 matching over 8 bases. V trimming: 6 bases; J trimming: 0 bases; junction bases outside the gene matches: 6. CDR1 and CDR2 from the germline V gene are KGHSH and LQKENI. This CDR3 region has 15 residues. Here the CDR3 reads CASSRRQGMNTEAFF. Written as DNA, the CDR3 is TGTGCCAGCTCCCGCAGACAGGGGATGAACACTGAAGCTTTCTTT. Combining the CDR3 with reference TRBV18 and TRBJ1-1 gives the whole variable domain NAGVMQNPRHLVRRRGQEARLRCSPMKGHSHVYWYRQLPEEGLKFMVYLQKENIIDESGMPKERFSAEFPKEGPSILRIQQVVRGDSAAYFCASSRRQGMNTEAFFGQGTRLTVV.

CDR3 nucleotide sequence: TGTGCCAGCAGCCCACAGGGTGGCAATCAGCCCCAGCATTTT. This codes for CASSPQGGNQPQHF. This sequence joins TRBV3-1 (or the pseudogene TRBV3-2) and TRBJ1-5; perhaps TRBD1 as D (6 bases). The CDR3 is 14 amino acids. Trimming pared 4 bases from V and 2 bases from J, leaving 9 bases between. In germline, CDR1 is LGHDT, CDR2 YNNKEL (reference sequence).

The genes are TRBV29-1 and TRBJ2-7, with 9 bases matching TRBD1. The CDR3 runs 14 residues. Germline V CDR1 and CDR2: SQVTM, ANQGSEA. J gave up 1 base and V 5 bases, and 6 bases lay outside the gene matches. The CDR3 reads CSVSDGTGSYEQYF. The CDR3 DNA is TGCAGCGTTAGTGATGGGACAGGGTCCTACGAGCAGTACTTC.

V gene TRBV2 combines with J gene TRBJ2-1; D is ambiguous. CDR1 is SNHLY, CDR2 FYNNEI, per germline. The length of the CDR3 is 11 residues. V was shortened by 10 bases and J by 2 bases, with 6 bases between the two germline ends. CDR3 in amino acids: CATTAYNEQFF. The DNA for the CDR3 is TGTGCCACCACAGCCTACAATGAGCAGTTCTTC.

V is TRBV18 and J is TRBJ1-1; D gene unclear. V was pared by 2 bases and J by 5 bases, with 12 bases between. This CDR3 spans 14 amino acids. CDR1 is KGHSH, CDR2 LQKENI, per germline. In nucleotides, the CDR3 is TGTGCCAGCTCACCATTAGGCCGAGGGACTGAAGCTTTCTTT. Its translation is CASSPLGRGTEAFF.

This sequence joins TRBV6-5 and TRBJ1-6, with TRBD1 matching over 11 bases. Germline loops: CDR1 MNHEY, CDR2 SVGAGI. Unmatched junction bases numbered 6, after V lost 6 bases and J lost 8 bases. CDR3 length: 15 residues. The CDR3 DNA is TGTGCCAGCAGAGGGACAGGGGGAAATGATTCACCCCTCCACTTT. Residues: CASRGTGGNDSPLHF.

V is TRBV2 and J is TRBJ1-5; 7 bases line up with TRBD1. Germline CDR1 is SNHLY and CDR2 is FYNNEI. The CDR3 contains 14 residues. With V trimmed by 7 bases and J by 3 bases, 6 bases remained unmatched. The DNA for the CDR3 is TGTGCCAGCATGGTAGGGGGCCCCAATCAGCCCCAGCATTTT. Translating gives CASMVGGPNQPQHF.

DNA for the CDR3: TGTGCCAACGGGAGGGGGACTGGAAACACCATATATTTT. It yields the protein CANGRGTGNTIYF. This chain links TRBV7-9 with TRBJ1-3; a weak D match, TRBD1 (6 bases). Germline V gives CDR1 SEHNR, CDR2 FQNEAQ (reference sequence). The CDR3 contains 13 residues. Trimming cost V 10 bases and J 2 bases, with 12 bases left between them. Supplemented by reference TRBV7-9 and TRBJ1-3, the full variable domain reads DTGVSQNPRHKITKRGQNVTFRCDPISEHNRLYWYRQTLGQGPEFLTYFQNEAQLEKSRLLSDRFSAERPKGSFSTLEIQRTEQGDSAMYLCANGRGTGNTIYFGEGSWLTVV.

CDR3 nucleotide sequence: TGTGCCAGCAGCTTACAGGTTCGCAATCAGCCCCAGCATTTT. Its translation: CASSLQVRNQPQHF. The V call is TRBV7-8, the J call TRBJ1-5; D uncertain. The CDR3 runs 14 residues. V lost 2 bases, J lost 2 bases, and 7 bases lay in between. Germline CDR1 and CDR2: SGHVS and FQNEAQ. The complete variable domain, with remaining parts taken from reference TRBV7-8 and TRBJ1-5, reads GAGVSQSPRYKVAKRGQDVALRCDPISGHVSLFWYQQALGQGPEFLTYFQNEAQLDKSGLPSDRFFAERPEGSVSTLKIQRTQQEDSAVYLCASSLQVRNQPQHFGDGTRLSIL.

This chain uses TRBV20-1 with TRBJ2-2, with a tentative D call TRBD2 (5 bases). Deletions cut 3 bases from V and 7 bases from J, with 9 bases between. In germline, CDR1 is DFQATT, CDR2 SNEGSKA (reference sequence). This CDR3 comprises 12 residues. The CDR3 loop reads CSASTGFGELFF. The CDR3 region has the DNA TGCAGTGCTAGTACGGGGTTCGGGGAGCTGTTTTTT.

The rearrangement uses TRBV5-1 and TRBJ1-6; TRBD1 aligns across 9 bases. With 4 bases clipped from V and 9 bases from J, the junction kept 8 bases outside the gene matches. Germline V gene lookup returns CDR1 SGHRS and CDR2 YFSETQ. The CDR3 is 15 amino acids. The CDR3 nucleotides read TGCGCCAGCAGCCCTGGAGGGACAGGGATTTCACCCCTCCACTTT. Translating gives CASSPGGTGISPLHF.

V usage is TRBV27 and J usage is TRBJ1-4, with 10 bases fitting TRBD1. The CDR3 spans 15 residues. V lost 5 bases to trimming and J lost 7 bases; unmatched junction nucleotides: 7. Germline assignment: CDR1 MNHEY and CDR2 SMNVEV (reference sequence). For the CDR3, the DNA is TGTGCCAGCAGTCCGACAGGGGGCGTCGGTGAAAAACTGTTTTTT. It codes for CASSPTGGVGEKLFF.

The rearrangement links TRBV5-1 to TRBJ2-1, with 11 bases that match TRBD2. The ends lost 2 bases at V and 4 bases at J; junction bases unmatched: 5. Per the germline V gene, CDR1 is SGHRS and CDR2 is YFSETQ. The CDR3 runs 16 residues. CDR3: CASSFRIAGGYNEQFF. The CDR3, as DNA: TGCGCCAGCAGCTTTCGAATAGCGGGAGGGTACAATGAGCAGTTCTTC. The whole variable domain, remainder taken from reference TRBV5-1 and TRBJ2-1, is KAGVTQTPRYLIKTRGQQVTLSCSPISGHRSVSWYQQTPGQGLQFLFEYFSETQRNKGNFPGRFSGRQFSNSRSEMNVSTLELGDSALYLCASSFRIAGGYNEQFFGPGTRLTVL.

The chain employs TRBV5-1 and TRBJ2-7; TRBD2 agrees at 7 bases. The CDR3 is 13 amino acids. Germline CDR1 reads SGHRS; CDR2 reads YFSETQ. V gave up 7 bases and J gave up 2 bases; unmatched junction bases: 6. This CDR3 reads CASGAGRTYEQYF. CDR3 coding DNA: TGCGCCAGCGGAGCGGGACGAACCTACGAGCAGTACTTC.

The genes are TRBV6-1 and TRBJ1-2; the D is unclear. The germline V and J ends were trimmed by 1 base and 8 bases, with 14 bases remaining between them. CDR1 MNHNS and CDR2 SASEGT come from the germline V gene. There are 14 residues in the CDR3. The CDR3 DNA is TGTGCCAGCAGTGAAGACAGTTGGGTCCGGGGCTACACCTTC. Encoded protein: CASSEDSWVRGYTF.

The gene calls are TRBV3-1 (or the pseudogene TRBV3-2) and TRBJ1-2, with D perhaps matching TRBD1 (5 bases). Trimming removed 4 bases from V and 8 bases from J, with 14 bases in between. The CDR3 consists of 13 residues. Germline values: CDR1 LGHDT, CDR2 YNNKEL (reference sequence). The CDR3 coding sequence is TGTGCCAGCAGCCCCGGACAAGCTTCCGGCTACACCTTC. It codes for CASSPGQASGYTF.

This clone was counted a single time. The V and J genes are TRBV19 and TRBJ1-2, with D unresolved. Germline values: CDR1 LNHDA, CDR2 SQIVND (reference sequence). The CDR3 runs 13 residues. Between the trimmed V and J ends, which lost 3 bases and 5 bases, there was a span of 10 bases. CDR3 in amino acids: CASSISPRYGYTF. The DNA of the CDR3 is TGTGCCAGTAGTATTTCCCCTCGGTATGGCTACACCTTC.

This rearrangement joins TRBV18 to TRBJ1-3; unclear D gene. CDR1 is KGHSH and CDR2 is LQKENI in the germline V gene. This CDR3 comprises 16 residues. Deletions cut 5 bases from V and 0 bases from J, with 14 bases between. CDR3 bases: TGTGCCAGCTCAGCGCACCCCCCGAGCTCTGGAAACACCATATATTTT. Amino acids: CASSAHPPSSGNTIYF.